Listed here are 26 T cell receptor beta chains from one sample, sequenced in a study of control samples from healthy donors and cancer patients. Data came from immunoSEQ multiplex PCR; TCRdb stores just in-frame clones and leaves some out. The sample lists 200,000 to 250,000 clones, just under 95% occurring once. The source material was blood. The receptors originated from a man in his forties or fifties in good health.

This chain connects TRBV5-1 to TRBJ2-1; TRBD2 agrees at 8 bases. With V trimmed by 3 bases and J by 4 bases, 9 bases remained unmatched. CDR3 length: 16 amino acids. CDR1 is SGHRS and CDR2 is YFSETQ in the germline V gene. The CDR3 sequence is CASSSTRSGGYNEQFF. The CDR3 DNA is TGCGCCAGCAGCTCGACTCGCAGCGGGGGATACAATGAGCAGTTCTTC.

The chain recombines TRBV7-9 with TRBJ1-5; unclear D gene. This CDR3 spans 15 amino acids. Trimming removed 4 bases from V and 7 bases from J, with 17 bases in between. Germline V CDR1 and CDR2: SEHNR, FQNEAQ (reference sequence). The DNA of the CDR3 is TGTGCCAGCAGCTCAACAGATGAGAGTAAACAGCCCCAGCATTTT. Protein product: CASSSTDESKQPQHF.

This chain connects TRBV27 to TRBJ1-5; TRBD1 might be the D (6 bases). Germline assignment: CDR1 MNHEY and CDR2 SMNVEV (reference sequence). The length of the CDR3 is 14 residues. V gave up 8 bases and J gave up 6 bases, with 17 bases separating them. The CDR3 bases are TGTGCCAGCGCCTCCGGCAGGGGAAGTCAGCCCCAGCATTTT. Protein: CASASGRGSQPQHF.

The chain carries TRBV28 and TRBJ2-7, with D tentatively TRBD1 (5 bases). Trimming removed 5 bases at V and 1 base at J, with 9 bases between. The CDR3 runs 13 residues. Germline-derived CDR1 and CDR2 are MDHEN and SYDVKM. CDR3 protein: CASSIGASYEQYV. Written as DNA, the CDR3 is TGTGCCAGCAGTATAGGGGCGTCCTACGAGCAGTACGTC.

This chain joins TRBV29-1 and TRBJ1-1; D gene ambiguous. V was cut by 2 bases and J by 2 bases, with 9 bases left in between. This CDR3 is 13 amino acids long. In germline, CDR1 is SQVTM, CDR2 ANQGSEA. The CDR3 DNA follows: TGCAGCGTTGAAAGGTCCAGAAACACTGAAGCTTTCTTT. Amino acids: CSVERSRNTEAFF.

The chain links TRBV3-1 (or the pseudogene TRBV3-2) to TRBJ2-1; 15 bases agree with TRBD2. This CDR3 is built from 16 residues. Germline V gene lookup returns CDR1 LGHDT and CDR2 YNNKEL (reference sequence). V gave up 4 bases and J gave up 5 bases; unmatched junction bases: 3. The CDR3 bases are TGTGCCAGCAGCCCTGGACTAGCGGGGGGGGACAATGAGCAGTTCTTC. Protein sequence: CASSPGLAGGDNEQFF.

The rearrangement links TRBV18 to TRBJ1-1, with D maybe TRBD1 (5 bases). V lost 8 bases and J lost 0, with 13 bases in between. Germline V gene lookup returns CDR1 KGHSH and CDR2 LQKENI. This CDR3 spans 14 amino acids. The CDR3, as DNA: TGTGCCAGCCACGACAGAACCATGAACACTGAAGCTTTCTTT. Its translation: CASHDRTMNTEAFF.

V usage is TRBV7-2 and J usage is TRBJ1-2; 7 bases agree with TRBD1. Germline CDR1 and CDR2: SGHTA and FQGNSA. V lost 5 bases and J lost 8; bases outside the gene matches: 11. The CDR3 spans 14 residues. This CDR3 is CASSEGSGGGGYTF. The CDR3 nucleotides are TGTGCCAGCAGCGAAGGGTCAGGGGGAGGCGGCTACACCTTC.

This clone was seen only once. The V call is TRBV4-1, the J call TRBJ2-2, with TRBD2 as a possible D gene (7 bases). V was trimmed by 0 bases and J by 8 bases, leaving 19 bases between them. The CDR3 spans 17 residues. CDR1 is MGHRA and CDR2 is YSYEKL in the germline V gene. For the CDR3, the DNA is TGCGCCAGCAGCCAAGATCGAGGGGGGGATTCAGGTGGGGAGCTGTTTTTT. Amino acids: CASSQDRGGDSGGELFF.

The J gene is TRBJ2-5, the V gene TRBV30; 8 nucleotides match TRBD1. Germline loops: CDR1 GTSNPN, CDR2 SVGIG (reference sequence). This CDR3 is built from 14 residues. J lost 5 bases, V lost 4 bases, and 9 bases had no gene match. The CDR3 is CAWNSQGALETQYF. CDR3 DNA sequence: TGTGCCTGGAATTCGCAGGGGGCGTTGGAGACCCAGTACTTC.

The chain links TRBV5-1 to TRBJ1-1, with unresolved D. Trimming shortened V by 1 base and J by 1 base, and 8 bases separated the two germline ends. The CDR3 loop spans 14 amino acids. From germline, CDR1 is SGHRS and CDR2 YFSETQ. The CDR3 nucleotides read TGCGCCAGCAGCTTGAACTGGGAGAACACTGAAGCTTTCTTT. It specifies CASSLNWENTEAFF.

On this clone itself: Other DNA sequences of this sample code for an identical CDR3. The genes are TRBV20-1 and TRBJ2-7; D is undetermined. Germline V gene lookup returns CDR1 DFQATT and CDR2 SNEGSKA (reference sequence). CDR3 length: 12 amino acids. V gave up 3 bases and J gave up 1 base, with 7 bases separating them. CDR3 protein: CSASRLSYEQYF. In DNA, the CDR3 is TGCAGTGCTAGTCGTCTTTCCTACGAGCAGTACTTC.

This chain joins TRBV5-1 and TRBJ1-6; D might be TRBD1 (5 bases). The CDR3 consists of 15 residues. Germline V gene sequence: CDR1 SGHRS, CDR2 YFSETQ. Trimming removed 4 bases from V and 7 bases from J, with 15 bases in between. The CDR3 loop reads CASSVVQGGNSPLHF. Here the CDR3 DNA reads TGCGCCAGCAGCGTGGTCCAGGGAGGAAATTCACCCCTCCACTTT.

The CDR3 loop is CASRLGGGEQYF. As DNA, the CDR3 is TGTGCCAGCAGACTTGGAGGAGGCGAGCAGTACTTC. This chain uses TRBV3-1 (or the pseudogene TRBV3-2) with TRBJ2-7; tentatively, D is TRBD2 (5 bases). The CDR3 runs 12 residues. CDR1 is LGHDT and CDR2 is YNNKEL in the germline V gene (reference sequence). Trimming took 6 bases from V and 6 from J, leaving 12 bases between them.

The chain carries TRBV13 and TRBJ1-4; D may be TRBD1 (5 bases). Per germline, CDR1 PRHDT and CDR2 FYEKMQ (reference sequence). The germline V and J ends were trimmed by 3 bases and 5 bases, with 10 bases remaining between them. CDR3 length: 14 residues. CDR3 sequence reads: CASSLGPGNEKLFF. CDR3 bases: TGTGCCAGCAGCTTGGGACCGGGGAATGAAAAACTGTTTTTT.

This sequence joins TRBV7-9 and TRBJ2-5; tentative D call: TRBD2 (6 bases). Between the trimmed V and J ends, which lost 7 bases and 5 bases, there was a span of 17 bases. The germline gives CDR1 SEHNR, CDR2 FQNEAQ (reference sequence). This CDR3 comprises 14 residues. The CDR3 spells CASIPGEAVETQYF. In DNA form, the CDR3 reads TGTGCCAGCATCCCGGGGGAGGCGGTCGAGACCCAGTACTTC.

The chain has TRBV6-6 and TRBJ2-7; tentative D call: TRBD1 (5 bases). The length of the CDR3 is 15 residues. V lost 0 bases and J 2 bases, leaving 11 bases between the germline ends. Germline loops: CDR1 MNHNY, CDR2 SVGAGI (reference sequence). CDR3 DNA: TGTGCCAGCAGTTACTCTCCAGGGTCTACCTACGAGCAGTACTTC. It codes for CASSYSPGSTYEQYF.

The chain carries TRBV10-3 and TRBJ2-7, with TRBD1 matching 10 bases. Germline CDR1 reads ENHRY; CDR2 reads SYGVKD. The CDR3 runs to 14 residues. After removal of 0 bases from V and 5 bases from J, the junction contained 1 base not matched to a gene. In DNA, the CDR3 is TGTGCCATCAGTGAGTCGACAGGGGGCAACGAGCAGTACGTC. Its protein is CAISESTGGNEQYV.

The chain employs TRBV5-1 and TRBJ1-4, with 8 nucleotides matching TRBD1. This CDR3 has 15 amino acids. Germline V gene data show CDR1 as SGHRS and CDR2 as YFSETQ. V shed 7 bases, J shed 4 bases, and the junction held 9 bases outside the gene matches. Here the CDR3 reads CASYPGGGYNEKLFF. DNA for the CDR3: TGCGCCAGCTATCCAGGGGGCGGTTATAATGAAAAACTGTTTTTT.

The chain uses TRBV28 and TRBJ2-7, with D unclear. CDR1 and CDR2 (germline): MDHEN, SYDVKM. The CDR3 is 12 residues long. Trimming shortened V by 1 base and J by 6 bases, and 7 bases separated the two germline ends. CDR3 nucleotide sequence: TGTGCCAGCAGTTTATCCAGAAGCGAGCAGTACGTC. Translation gives CASSLSRSEQYV.

V is TRBV27 and J is TRBJ1-1, with D possibly TRBD1 on 6 matching bases. Germline V lookup: CDR1 MNHEY, CDR2 SMNVEV (reference sequence). The V end was cut by 3 bases, the J end by 1 base, with 24 bases between. The CDR3 is 19 residues long. CDR3 amino acids: CASSLYSNRVLGQNTEAFF. The CDR3 nucleotides read TGTGCCAGCAGTTTGTATAGCAACAGGGTTTTGGGCCAGAACACTGAAGCTTTCTTT.

The chain couples TRBV19 to TRBJ1-5; D remains ambiguous. V was pared by 5 bases and J by 5 bases, with 13 bases between. The CDR3 covers 14 residues. Germline V gene lookup returns CDR1 LNHDA and CDR2 SQIVND (reference sequence). DNA for the CDR3: TGTGCCAGTAGTTCCAGGACCGAGGATCAGCCCCAGCATTTT. It encodes CASSSRTEDQPQHF. The full variable domain, its missing parts supplied by reference TRBV19 and TRBJ1-5, is DGGITQSPKYLFRKEGQNVTLSCEQNLNHDAMYWYRQDPGQGLRLIYYSQIVNDFQKGDIAEGYSVSREKKESFPLTVTSAQKNPTAFYLCASSSRTEDQPQHFGDGTRLSIL.

This chain uses TRBV6-2 or TRBV6-3 with TRBJ2-3, with no clear D. V was trimmed by 2 bases and J by 2 bases, leaving 5 bases between them. The CDR3 is 13 amino acids. The germline V gene encodes CDR1 MNHEY and CDR2 SVGEGT. The CDR3 DNA sequence: TGTGCCAGCAGTTACGGGATCACAGATACGCAGTATTTT. Protein: CASSYGITDTQYF.

This clone was observed a few times. The chain carries TRBV3-1 (or the pseudogene TRBV3-2) and TRBJ1-5; D unclear. The germline CDR1 and CDR2 sequences are LGHDT and YNNKEL (reference sequence). The ends were cut back, 8 bases at V and 0 bases at J, with 8 bases in the middle. The CDR3 spans 13 residues. The CDR3 nucleotides are TGTGCCAGCGCGGCATATAGCAATCAGCCCCAGCATTTT. Amino acids: CASAAYSNQPQHF.

V and J are TRBV7-3 and TRBJ2-2, with TRBD1 identical over 7 bases. Germline V lookup: CDR1 SGHTA, CDR2 FQGTGA. With 5 bases clipped from V and 4 bases from J, the junction kept 10 bases outside the gene matches. The CDR3 loop spans 16 amino acids. The CDR3 DNA sequence: TGTGCCAGCAGCACTACCGGGACAGACAGCACCGGGGAGCTGTTTTTT. Amino acid sequence: CASSTTGTDSTGELFF.

The V and J genes are TRBV6-5 and TRBJ1-2; TRBD1 matches 8 bases. Germline V gives CDR1 MNHEY, CDR2 SVGAGI. The CDR3 is 13 residues long. Germline trimming cut 6 bases from V and 3 bases from J; bases unmatched to any gene: 3. The CDR3 region is CASRGTGDYGYTF. The CDR3 region has the DNA TGTGCCAGCAGGGGGACAGGCGACTATGGCTACACCTTC.